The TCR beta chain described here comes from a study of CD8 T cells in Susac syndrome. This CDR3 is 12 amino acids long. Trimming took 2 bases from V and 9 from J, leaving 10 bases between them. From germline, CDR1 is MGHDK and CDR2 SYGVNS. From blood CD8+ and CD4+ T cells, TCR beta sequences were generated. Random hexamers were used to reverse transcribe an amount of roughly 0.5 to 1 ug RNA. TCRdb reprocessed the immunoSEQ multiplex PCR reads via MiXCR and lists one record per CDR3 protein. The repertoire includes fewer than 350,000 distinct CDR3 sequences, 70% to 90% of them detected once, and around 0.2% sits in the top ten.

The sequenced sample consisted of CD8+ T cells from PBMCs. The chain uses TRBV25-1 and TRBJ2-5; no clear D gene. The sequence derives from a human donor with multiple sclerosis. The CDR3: CASSEIGKAQYF. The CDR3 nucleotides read TGTGCCAGCAGTGAAATAGGGAAGGCCCAGTACTTC.